These T cell receptor beta chains were read from a single sample in a study of blood T cell repertoires in COVID-19. Profiled with immunoSEQ multiplex PCR; TCRdb holds only in-frame clones, not every one. The sample records 470,000 or so clones, 80% to 90% being singletons. The sequencing sample was made of peripheral blood. The receptors come from a human donor in a cohort sampled during active COVID-19. The CDR3 runs from the conserved cysteine through the conserved F or W. D genes are given only for firm matches. Not all rows give a size; the values are once, few, many and, for expanded clones, a class.

j_call: TRBJ1-2; d_call: TRBD1; clone_size: .; v_call: TRBV28; cdr3_aa: CASSLPGTGLYGYTF; cdr3_nt: TGTGCCAGCAGTCTTCCCGGGACAGGGTTGTATGGCTACACCTTC
j_call: TRBJ2-7; d_call: TRBD2; clone_size: .; v_call: TRBV28; cdr3_aa: CASLAGSSYEQYF; cdr3_nt: TGTGCCAGCCTAGCGGGAAGCTCCTACGAGCAGTACTTC
j_call: TRBJ1-2; d_call: .; clone_size: .; v_call: TRBV5-1; cdr3_aa: CASREDSWLGGYTF; cdr3_nt: TGCGCCAGCAGGGAGGACTCTTGGCTCGGGGGCTACACCTTC
j_call: TRBJ1-1; d_call: TRBD1; clone_size: .; v_call: TRBV6-6; cdr3_aa: CASSPNQPGQGFGEAFF; cdr3_nt: TGTGCCAGCAGTCCAAATCAGCCGGGACAGGGATTCGGTGAAGCTTTCTTT
j_call: TRBJ2-7; d_call: TRBD1; clone_size: .; v_call: TRBV30; cdr3_aa: CAWVGQGIIYEQYF; cdr3_nt: TGTGCCTGGGTGGGACAGGGGATAATCTACGAGCAGTACTTC
j_call: TRBJ1-6; d_call: TRBD1; clone_size: .; v_call: TRBV6-2/TRBV6-3; cdr3_aa: CASSRQGRINSPLHF; cdr3_nt: TGTGCCAGCAGTCGACAGGGCCGAATTAATTCACCCCTCCACTTT
j_call: TRBJ1-3; d_call: .; clone_size: once; v_call: TRBV5-1; cdr3_aa: CASSLSGVISGNTIYF; cdr3_nt: TGCGCCAGCAGCTTGAGTGGAGTTATCTCTGGAAACACCATATATTTT
j_call: TRBJ2-3; d_call: .; clone_size: .; v_call: TRBV27; cdr3_aa: CASSLRGVGTDTQYF; cdr3_nt: TGTGCCAGCAGTTTACGGGGAGTGGGCACAGATACGCAGTATTTT
j_call: TRBJ2-1; d_call: .; clone_size: .; v_call: TRBV2; cdr3_aa: CASSVPPPPGEQFF; cdr3_nt: TGTGCCAGCAGTGTTCCCCCCCCTCCGGGGGAGCAGTTCTTC
j_call: TRBJ1-4; d_call: .; clone_size: .; v_call: TRBV9; cdr3_aa: CASSPRAALNEKLFF; cdr3_nt: TGTGCCAGCAGCCCCCGCGCGGCCTTAAATGAAAAACTGTTTTTT
j_call: TRBJ2-7; d_call: TRBD2; clone_size: once; v_call: TRBV28; cdr3_aa: CASSLSAGGYEQYF; cdr3_nt: TGTGCCAGCAGTTTAAGCGCGGGAGGCTACGAGCAGTACTTC
j_call: TRBJ2-1; d_call: TRBD2; clone_size: .; v_call: TRBV5-1; cdr3_aa: CASSLELAGGWGEQFF; cdr3_nt: TGCGCCAGCAGCTTGGAACTAGCGGGAGGCTGGGGGGAGCAGTTCTTC
j_call: TRBJ1-4; d_call: TRBD1; clone_size: .; v_call: TRBV6-5; cdr3_aa: CASNVRGATNEKLFF; cdr3_nt: TGTGCCAGCAACGTCAGGGGGGCAACTAATGAAAAACTGTTTTTT
j_call: TRBJ2-7; d_call: TRBD1; clone_size: .; v_call: TRBV18; cdr3_aa: CASSRDRGDEQYF; cdr3_nt: TGTGCCAGCTCACGCGACAGGGGCGACGAGCAGTACTTC
j_call: TRBJ2-7; d_call: TRBD1; clone_size: .; v_call: TRBV5-4; cdr3_aa: CASSEGGTPYEQYF; cdr3_nt: TGTGCCAGCAGCGAAGGGGGCACGCCTTACGAGCAGTACTTC
j_call: TRBJ2-1; d_call: .; clone_size: .; v_call: TRBV24-1; cdr3_aa: CATSHPGSTLNEQFF; cdr3_nt: TGTGCCACCTCTCACCCCGGGTCCACTCTCAATGAGCAGTTCTTC
j_call: TRBJ2-1; d_call: .; clone_size: .; v_call: TRBV6-5; cdr3_aa: CASTPPSVRVGEQFF; cdr3_nt: TGTGCCAGCACCCCGCCGAGTGTACGAGTCGGTGAGCAGTTCTTC
j_call: TRBJ2-3; d_call: TRBD2; clone_size: .; v_call: TRBV4-3; cdr3_aa: CASSRGPAGSTDTQYF; cdr3_nt: TGCGCCAGCAGCCGGGGCCCAGCGGGAAGCACAGATACGCAGTATTTT
j_call: TRBJ2-5; d_call: TRBD2; clone_size: .; v_call: TRBV19; cdr3_aa: CASSMRGQETQYF; cdr3_nt: TGTGCCAGTAGTATGCGGGGGCAAGAGACCCAGTACTTC
j_call: TRBJ1-1; d_call: .; clone_size: .; v_call: TRBV5-1; cdr3_aa: CASSYHTGESFF; cdr3_nt: TGCGCCAGCAGCTACCACACAGGAGAATCTTTCTTT
j_call: TRBJ2-3; d_call: TRBD1; clone_size: .; v_call: TRBV12-3/TRBV12-4; cdr3_aa: CASDRGRTDTQYF; cdr3_nt: TGTGCCAGCGACAGGGGACGGACAGATACGCAGTATTTT
j_call: TRBJ2-7; d_call: TRBD2; clone_size: .; v_call: TRBV15; cdr3_aa: CATSRNSGSFDEQYF; cdr3_nt: TGTGCCACCAGCAGAAATAGCGGGAGCTTCGACGAGCAGTACTTC
j_call: TRBJ2-1; d_call: TRBD2; clone_size: .; v_call: TRBV3-1/TRBV3-2; cdr3_aa: CASSHPLAVSYNEQFF; cdr3_nt: TGTGCCAGCAGCCACCCCCTAGCGGTTTCCTACAATGAGCAGTTCTTC
j_call: TRBJ1-3; d_call: .; clone_size: .; v_call: TRBV6-5; cdr3_aa: CASSYSVTSYIYF; cdr3_nt: TGTGCCAGCAGTTACTCGGTGACATCTTACATATATTTT
j_call: TRBJ1-2; d_call: TRBD1; clone_size: .; v_call: TRBV2; cdr3_aa: CASPRDRGNGYTF; cdr3_nt: TGTGCCAGCCCCCGGGACAGGGGGAATGGCTACACCTTC
j_call: TRBJ2-7; d_call: TRBD1; clone_size: .; v_call: TRBV12-5; cdr3_aa: CASGLAQGAAYEQYF; cdr3_nt: TGTGCTAGTGGTTTGGCCCAGGGGGCAGCGTACGAGCAGTACTTC
j_call: TRBJ1-2; d_call: .; clone_size: .; v_call: TRBV28; cdr3_aa: CASSLFGEKMWGYTF; cdr3_nt: TGTGCCAGCAGTTTGTTCGGGGAGAAGATGTGGGGCTACACCTTC
j_call: TRBJ1-2; d_call: .; clone_size: .; v_call: TRBV6-5; cdr3_aa: CASSYSRQPSGYTF; cdr3_nt: TGTGCCAGCAGTTACTCGCGGCAGCCCTCGGGCTACACCTTC
j_call: TRBJ1-1; d_call: .; clone_size: .; v_call: TRBV28; cdr3_aa: CASSLPPGRKTEAFF; cdr3_nt: TGTGCCAGCAGTTTACCCCCTGGCCGAAAAACTGAAGCTTTCTTT